Following are 21 T cell receptor beta chains from one sample sequenced in a study of blood T cell repertoires in COVID-19. Clones were read by immunoSEQ multiplex PCR, and TCRdb kept only the in-frame ones, dropping some. Among 65,000 to 90,000 clones listed, approximately 88% were seen once. Sequencing used peripheral blood. The receptors shown here come from a woman older than 75 with acute or convalescent COVID-19.

This clone was seen a single time. The J gene is TRBJ2-5, the V gene TRBV6-5; 7 positions match TRBD2. Trimming cost V 5 bases and J 2 bases; bases outside gene matches: 5. Germline lookup yields CDR1 MNHEY and CDR2 SVGAGI. This CDR3 spans 14 amino acids. This chain's CDR3 is CASSPVGGQETQYF. Written as DNA, the CDR3 is TGTGCCAGCAGTCCCGTGGGGGGGCAAGAGACCCAGTACTTC.

The CDR3 DNA reads TGTGCTAGTGGTTTGGAGGCCGGGACTCTCCGCGAGCAGTACTTC. Amino acid sequence: CASGLEAGTLREQYF. The rearrangement joins TRBV12-5 to TRBJ2-7, with TRBD2 as a possible D gene (6 bases). CDR3 length: 15 residues. Trimming stripped 1 base from V and 6 bases from J, with 16 bases between. Germline V gene lookup returns CDR1 LGHNT and CDR2 FRNRAP.

The chain's CDR3 is CATSERTEAFF. The CDR3 DNA sequence: TGTGCCACCAGTGAGCGGACAGAAGCTTTCTTT. The V and J genes are TRBV24-1 and TRBJ1-1, with TRBD1 as a possible D gene (5 bases). This CDR3 has 11 residues. The V end lost 4 bases, the J end lost 8 bases, and 7 bases lay between the germline ends. Germline assignment: CDR1 KGHDR and CDR2 SFDVKD.

J is TRBJ2-7 and V is TRBV5-1, with a weak D call TRBD1 (6 bases). V lost 0 bases to trimming and J lost 7 bases, with 14 bases between them. This CDR3 comprises 14 residues. Germline CDR1 SGHRS, CDR2 YFSETQ. The DNA of the CDR3 is TGCGCCAGCAGCTTGGGACAGGTGGCGAAAGAGCAGTACTTC. It codes for CASSLGQVAKEQYF.

V usage is TRBV4-1 and J usage is TRBJ1-1, with 10 bases aligning to TRBD1. Germline V lookup: CDR1 MGHRA, CDR2 YSYEKL. The V and J ends lost 3 bases and 3 bases, in that order; junction bases with no gene match: 7. The CDR3 length is 16 residues. The CDR3 region has the DNA TGCGCCAGCAGCCATGCCACCGGGACAGGGGACACTGAAGCTTTCTTT. Translation gives CASSHATGTGDTEAFF.

This chain connects TRBV29-1 to TRBJ2-3, with 8 nucleotides matching TRBD1. CDR1 and CDR2 from the germline V gene are SQVTM and ANQGSEA. There are 15 residues in the CDR3. Unmatched junction bases numbered 10, after V lost 5 bases and J lost 3 bases. CDR3 nucleotides: TGCAGCGTTCTGTCAGGGGGCCTCGTGACAGATACGCAGTATTTT. This sequence encodes CSVLSGGLVTDTQYF.

The rearrangement uses TRBV5-6 and TRBJ1-2; D remains ambiguous. The CDR3 covers 15 residues. With 1 base removed from V and 8 bases from J, the gap between germline ends came to 18 bases. CDR1 is SGHDT and CDR2 is YYEEEE in the germline V gene. Written as DNA, the CDR3 is TGTGCCAGCAGCTTGCGCCAGACACGCATTGGGGGCTACACCTTC. Protein: CASSLRQTRIGGYTF.

V gene TRBV19 combines with J gene TRBJ1-1; a possible D gene is TRBD1 (5 bases). CDR3 length: 15 amino acids. Trimming cost V 4 bases and J 5 bases, with 17 bases left between them. The germline V gene encodes CDR1 LNHDA and CDR2 SQIVND (reference sequence). In DNA, the CDR3 is TGTGCCAGTAGTAAGGCAGGGCTCGTACAAACTGAAGCTTTCTTT. This gives the protein CASSKAGLVQTEAFF.

The V call is TRBV6-4, the J call TRBJ2-2; 7 bases fit TRBD1. The CDR3 extends over 14 amino acids. CDR1 is MRHNA, CDR2 SNTAGT, per germline. V lost 7 bases, J lost 1 base, and 3 bases stayed unmatched. The CDR3 DNA is TGTGCCAGCAAGAGGGACAGGAACACCGGGGAGCTGTTTTTT. Protein: CASKRDRNTGELFF.

The chain is built from TRBV14 and TRBJ1-1, with D tentatively TRBD1 (5 bases). Germline V gives CDR1 SGHDN, CDR2 FVKESK. The CDR3 loop spans 12 amino acids. Trimming pared 5 bases from V and 10 bases from J, leaving 14 bases between. The CDR3 reads CASSTHPGGAFF. The CDR3 DNA follows: TGTGCCAGCAGCACCCACCCGGGGGGAGCTTTCTTT.

This chain connects TRBV6-5 to TRBJ2-1, with 11 positions matching TRBD1. The CDR3 has 13 amino acids. CDR1 MNHEY and CDR2 SVGAGI come from the germline V gene. The trim removed 8 bases at V and 8 bases at J, leaving 5 bases unmatched. DNA of the CDR3: TGTGCCAGCCTAGGGGGACAGGGGGATGAGCAGTTCTTC. Translation: CASLGGQGDEQFF.

This rearrangement joins TRBV6-2 or TRBV6-3 to TRBJ2-7; 10 bases align to TRBD1. CDR1 MNHEY and CDR2 SVGEGT come from the germline V gene. The CDR3 consists of 14 residues. Germline trimming cut 6 bases from V and 6 bases from J; bases unmatched to any gene: 8. The CDR3 DNA follows: TGTGCCAGCAGCTTTGGACAGGGGGTAGGCGAGCAGTACTTC. This gives the protein CASSFGQGVGEQYF.

The V gene is TRBV6-2 or TRBV6-3, the J gene TRBJ1-6, with 10 bases identical to TRBD1. Germline-derived CDR1 and CDR2 are MNHEY and SVGEGT. The V and J ends lost 2 bases and 11 bases, in that order; junction bases with no gene match: 6. The CDR3 extends over 15 amino acids. The CDR3 DNA reads TGTGCCAGCAGTTACGCCGGGACAGGGGATCCACCCCTCCACTTT. Translated, it gives CASSYAGTGDPPLHF.

The chain uses TRBV14 and TRBJ2-7; a possible D gene is TRBD1 (6 bases). The germline CDR1 and CDR2 sequences are SGHDN and FVKESK. CDR3 length: 12 residues. Trimming took 4 bases from V and 4 from J, leaving 8 bases between them. The CDR3 reads CASSPQGYEQYF. In DNA, the CDR3 is TGTGCCAGCAGCCCCCAGGGGTACGAGCAGTACTTC.

This chain uses TRBV3-1 (or the pseudogene TRBV3-2) with TRBJ1-4; D is unclear. The CDR3 has 15 residues. With 3 bases removed from V and 0 bases from J, the gap between germline ends came to 8 bases. CDR1 and CDR2 (germline): LGHDT, YNNKEL (reference sequence). The CDR3 is CASSHTPTTNEKLFF. The CDR3 region has the DNA TGTGCCAGCAGCCACACGCCTACAACTAATGAAAAACTGTTTTTT.

In this sample, this clone turned up a few times. This rearrangement joins TRBV25-1 to TRBJ2-4; 7 bases agree with TRBD1. Germline V gives CDR1 MGHDK, CDR2 SYGVNS. V dropped 4 bases and J dropped 1; count of bases not matched to a gene: 4. CDR3 length: 15 amino acids. CDR3 loop: CASSGGGIAKNIQYF. The CDR3 bases are TGTGCCAGCAGTGGAGGGGGCATCGCCAAAAACATTCAGTACTTC.

The chain uses TRBV7-9 and TRBJ2-1; 7 bases are a match to TRBD2. After removal of 4 bases from V and 8 bases from J, the junction contained 11 bases not matched to a gene. CDR3 length equals 15 residues. Looked up from germline, CDR1 is SEHNR and CDR2 is FQNEAQ (reference sequence). The CDR3 here is CASSSTGGGSHEQFF. CDR3 DNA sequence: TGTGCCAGCAGCTCCACCGGAGGCGGGAGTCATGAGCAGTTCTTC.

The chain is built from TRBV2 and TRBJ1-5; maybe TRBD1 (5 bases). The CDR3 is made up of 14 amino acids. Looked up from germline, CDR1 is SNHLY and CDR2 is FYNNEI. The V gene lost 3 bases and the J gene lost 3 bases, with 9 bases spanning the gap. The CDR3 loop reads CASSESGYNQPQHF. The CDR3 coding sequence is TGTGCCAGCAGTGAGTCAGGGTACAATCAGCCCCAGCATTTT.

The CDR3 is CASSLGVGGGNTIYF. The CDR3 nucleotides read TGTGCCAGCAGCTTGGGTGTAGGGGGTGGAAACACCATATATTTT. The chain combines TRBV5-6 with TRBJ1-3; TRBD1 is a possible D gene (6 bases). The ends were cut back, 0 bases at V and 3 bases at J, with 10 bases in the middle. This CDR3 contains 15 residues. Germline CDR1 and CDR2: SGHDT and YYEEEE.

The chain carries TRBV7-2 and TRBJ1-5, with 7 bases lining up with TRBD1. Germline CDR1 reads SGHTA; CDR2 reads FQGNSA. V was pared by 4 bases and J by 5 bases, with 8 bases of the junction left unmatched. The CDR3 is 15 amino acids. As DNA, the CDR3 is TGTGCCAGCAGCTCTCAGGGGGTAAGCGATCAGCCCCAGCATTTT. This codes for CASSSQGVSDQPQHF.

The chain recombines TRBV21-1 with TRBJ2-1; TRBD2, the table's D call, was not compared with the DNA. TRBV21-1 is a pseudogene locus. The CDR3 contains 16 residues. CDR3 DNA sequence: TGTGCCAGCATTCCTAGGGGGGGGGTATCTTACAATGAGCAGTTCTTC. Translation gives CASIPRGGVSYNEQFF.